This TCR beta chain appears in the sequencing data of a study of CD8 T cells in Susac syndrome. CDR3 length: 13 residues. V lost 4 bases to trimming and J lost 3 bases, with 10 bases between them. Germline CDR1 MNHEY, CDR2 SMNVEV (reference sequence). Sequencing of TCR beta was performed on blood CD8+ and CD4+ T cells. The patients serving as multiple sclerosis controls were treatment-naive. They had stable or active relapsing-remitting disease and fulfilled revised McDonald criteria. Through negative isolation, CD4+ and CD8+ T cells were obtained, while TEMRA cells were enriched using FACS. Random hexamers were used to reverse transcribe an amount of roughly 0.45 to 1 ug RNA. TCRdb passed the immunoSEQ multiplex PCR reads through MiXCR, listing each CDR3 protein once. Altogether about 430,000 distinct CDR3 sequences are present, around 85% being singletons, with the ten largest covering about 0.1%.

This sequence joins TRBV27 and TRBJ2-7, with a weak D call TRBD1 (6 bases). The sequenced sample was CD8+ T cells from PBMCs. This clonotype was sampled from a human donor with multiple sclerosis. CDR3 bases: TGTGCCAGCAGTTCCGGACAGCTCTACGAGCAGTACTTC. Its protein product is CASSSGQLYEQYF.